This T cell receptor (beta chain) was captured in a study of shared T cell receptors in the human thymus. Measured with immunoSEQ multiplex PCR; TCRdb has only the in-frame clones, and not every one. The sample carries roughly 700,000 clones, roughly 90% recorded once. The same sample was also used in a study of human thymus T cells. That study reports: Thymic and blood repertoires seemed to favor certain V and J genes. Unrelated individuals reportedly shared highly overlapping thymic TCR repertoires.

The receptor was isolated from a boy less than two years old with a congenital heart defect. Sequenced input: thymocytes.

The CDR3 DNA reads as TGTGCCAGTAGTACCCCGGGACAGCCTTGGACCCAGTACTTC. This translates into CASSTPGQPWTQYF. V gene TRBV19 combines with J gene TRBJ2-5; the match to TRBD1 covers 7 bases. This CDR3 region has 14 residues. Germline CDR1 LNHDA, CDR2 SQIVND (reference sequence). With 4 bases clipped from V and 7 bases from J, the junction kept 9 bases outside the gene matches.